A selection of T cell receptor beta chains follows, all from one sample in a study of shared clonotypes between healthy human individuals. Clones were read by immunoSEQ multiplex PCR, and TCRdb kept only the in-frame ones, dropping some. The table has over a million clones, around three quarters seen once. Source material: memory CD4+ T cells from PBMCs. The source of these receptors is a man between 18 and 29 years old in good health. Some clones in this sample may be carry-over from other donors' samples. Both conserved end residues are part of each CDR3. The D gene is left open where the match is weak. Where a row states a size, it is once, few, many or the class of an expanded clone; other rows omit it.

>.|TRBJ2-7|TRBV2|TRBD2
TGTGCCAGCAGTGAAGGGGGCGGGAGGGTATACGAGCAGTACTTC
CASSEGGGRVYEQYF
>.|TRBJ2-7|TRBV6-1|.
TGTGCCAGCAGTGAGTTCCAGGAGAGACCCTACGAGCAGTACTTC
CASSEFQERPYEQYF
>.|TRBJ1-5|TRBV4-2|.
TGTGCCAGCAGCCAAGCAGAGGGGAAGAATCAGCCCCAGCATTTT
CASSQAEGKNQPQHF
>.|TRBJ1-6|TRBV4-3|.
TGCGCCAGCAGCCCGCAAGGGCAGGGCTCCTATAATTCACCCCTCCACTTT
CASSPQGQGSYNSPLHF
>.|TRBJ2-1|TRBV11-1|TRBD1
TGTGCCAGCAGCACATACAGGGGTTCCTACAATGAGCAGTTCTTC
CASSTYRGSYNEQFF
>.|TRBJ1-1|TRBV18|.
TGTGCCAGCTCACCTGGGACATTGAACACTGAAGCTTTCTTT
CASSPGTLNTEAFF
>.|TRBJ2-7|TRBV28|.
TGTGCCAGCAGAAAAGCGGGGACATCGAGCTCCTACGAGCAGTACTTC
CASRKAGTSSSYEQYF
>.|TRBJ1-5|TRBV7-6|.
TGTGCCAGCAGCTCCACCGTCACTCACCCCCAGCATTTT
CASSSTVTHPQHF
>.|TRBJ2-7|TRBV28|.
TGTGCCAGCAGTTTAGGGTTCGAGCAGTACTTC
CASSLGFEQYF
>.|TRBJ2-1|TRBV11-2|.
TGTGCCAGCGGCGGGACGAGTAGGAATGAGCAGTTCTTC
CASGGTSRNEQFF
>few|TRBJ1-2|TRBV5-1|TRBD1
TGCGCCAGCAGCTCACAGGGGGACTATGGCTACACCTTC
CASSSQGDYGYTF
>few|TRBJ2-1|TRBV4-1|TRBD2
TGCGCCAGCAGCCAAGGCCCAGCGGGAGGGAATAATGAGCAGTTCTTC
CASSQGPAGGNNEQFF
>.|TRBJ2-3|TRBV5-1|TRBD2
TGCGCCAGCAGCGGGGGGACTAGCAAGGGAGATACGCAGTATTTT
CASSGGTSKGDTQYF
>once|TRBJ2-3|TRBV28|.
TGTGCCAGCAAACTAGCTGCAGATACGCAGTATTTT
CASKLAADTQYF
>many|TRBJ1-5|TRBV28|.
TGTGCCACTACTCTTCTCGGGGCAAATCAGCCCCAGCATTTT
CATTLLGANQPQHF
>.|TRBJ2-7|TRBV6-6|TRBD2
TGTGCCAGCAGTTACCCGGGGGGCTCCTACGAGCAGTACTTC
CASSYPGGSYEQYF
>.|TRBJ2-7|TRBV28|.
TGTGCCAGCAGTTCTAACCGGGACACCCCATCCTACGAGCAGTACTTC
CASSSNRDTPSYEQYF
>.|TRBJ2-1|TRBV28|TRBD2
TGTGCCAGCAGAACCCCGGGACTAGCGGGAGGGTACAATGAGCAGTTCTTC
CASRTPGLAGGYNEQFF
>.|TRBJ2-1|TRBV18|.
TGTGCCAGCTCACCGAGATTCTGGGGCAATGAGCAGTTCTTC
CASSPRFWGNEQFF
>.|TRBJ2-1|TRBV9|TRBD1
TGTGCCAGCAGCGTGGTTTCAGGGGGAATGGCCAATGAGCAGTTCTTC
CASSVVSGGMANEQFF
>.|TRBJ2-3|TRBV11-2|TRBD2
TGTGCCAGCAGCTTAGCTCGCGGGGGGGCGGGAACCACAGATACGCAGTATTTT
CASSLARGGAGTTDTQYF
>.|TRBJ2-7|TRBV5-1|.
TGCGCCAGCAGCTTGAACAAACCCTACGAGCAGTACTTC
CASSLNKPYEQYF